Below are 22 T cell receptor beta chains sequenced from a single sample in a study of TIL therapy for anti-PD-1-resistant metastatic lung cancer. Time point noted: pre-treatment sample, taken before nivolumab and TIL therapy. The libraries were made with immunoSEQ v3. Profiled with immunoSEQ multiplex PCR; TCRdb holds only in-frame clones, not every one. Here the sample spans about 36,000 clones, around 70% being singletons. Specimen: blood, collected at baseline. These receptors all stem from a person aged 30 to 80 with non-small cell lung cancer.

The V call is TRBV25-1, the J call TRBJ2-7; D is ambiguous. Germline-derived CDR1 and CDR2 are MGHDK and SYGVNS. Trimming removed 8 bases at V and 3 bases at J, with 17 bases between. The CDR3 runs 14 residues. The CDR3 spells CASAPPTGRYEQYF. The CDR3 bases are TGTGCCAGCGCCCCACCGACCGGGCGCTACGAGCAGTACTTC.

This chain uses TRBV4-2 with TRBJ2-1; possible D gene TRBD2, 5 bases. The CDR3 is 15 amino acids. The germline V gene encodes CDR1 LGHNA and CDR2 YNFKEQ. Trimming shortened V by 8 bases and J by 2 bases, and 16 bases separated the two germline ends. The CDR3 reads CASQREREAYNEQFF. CDR3 bases: TGTGCCAGCCAGCGAGAACGGGAAGCCTACAATGAGCAGTTCTTC.

This chain links TRBV4-3 with TRBJ2-2, with D uncertain. The CDR3 spans 12 residues. Germline-derived CDR1 and CDR2 are LGHNA and YSLEER. V was pared by 0 bases and J by 6 bases, with 2 bases between. CDR3 amino acids: CASSQDPGELFF. Written as DNA, the CDR3 is TGCGCCAGCAGCCAAGACCCCGGGGAGCTGTTTTTT.

V usage is TRBV9 and J usage is TRBJ2-2; tentatively, D is TRBD2 (5 bases). This CDR3 is 17 amino acids long. The V gene's germline CDR1 is SGDLS and CDR2 YYNGEE. V was cut by 0 bases and J by 4 bases, with 16 bases left in between. The CDR3 DNA is TGTGCCAGCAGCGTAGCCCTACCGAGGGCGAGCACCGGGGAGCTGTTTTTT. Translation gives CASSVALPRASTGELFF.

The chain joins TRBV18 to TRBJ2-7; 8 nucleotides line up with TRBD2. Germline trimming cut 2 bases from V and 0 bases from J; bases unmatched to any gene: 3. The CDR3 runs 15 residues. CDR1 and CDR2 (germline): KGHSH, LQKENI. CDR3: CASSPSGGGSYEQYF. Written as DNA, the CDR3 is TGTGCCAGCTCACCATCGGGGGGGGGCTCCTACGAGCAGTACTTC.

V is TRBV7-2 and J is TRBJ2-7, with TRBD1 matching 10 bases. Per germline, CDR1 SGHTA and CDR2 FQGNSA. This CDR3 has 14 amino acids. V shed 5 bases, J shed 10 bases, and the junction held 11 bases outside the gene matches. CDR3 DNA: TGTGCCAGCAGCGTCCGGGACAGGGGTGTAGTACAGTACTTC. Translation: CASSVRDRGVVQYF.

This chain links TRBV7-6 with TRBJ1-5, with a tentative D call TRBD1 (5 bases). The germline V gene has CDR1 SGHVS and CDR2 FNYEAQ. The CDR3 spans 15 residues. V was trimmed by 2 bases and J by 3 bases, leaving 11 bases between them. CDR3 in amino acids: CASSLSAGYNQPQHF. DNA for the CDR3: TGTGCCAGCAGCTTATCTGCAGGGTACAATCAGCCCCAGCATTTT.

This clone was picked up a small number of times. Written as DNA, the CDR3 is TGTGCCAGCAGTTACTCGGGGTCTGGGGATCAGCCCCAGCATTTT. Protein sequence: CASSYSGSGDQPQHF. The chain couples TRBV6-5 to TRBJ1-5; D gene unclear. The V gene's germline CDR1 is MNHEY and CDR2 SVGAGI. This CDR3 is built from 15 residues. Trimming took 0 bases from V and 5 from J, leaving 11 bases between them.

This rearrangement joins TRBV29-1 to TRBJ2-2; TRBD1 aligns across 8 bases. The CDR3 loop spans 13 amino acids. V gave up 7 bases and J gave up 8 bases; unmatched junction bases: 9. Germline-derived CDR1 and CDR2 are SQVTM and ANQGSEA. CDR3 in amino acids: CSAGQGRLGELFF. In DNA form, the CDR3 reads TGCAGCGCCGGACAGGGTAGATTAGGGGAGCTGTTTTTT.

The chain uses TRBV10-3 and TRBJ2-2, with 7 bases aligning to TRBD1. This CDR3 spans 16 amino acids. V shed 10 bases, J shed 7 bases, and the junction held 18 bases outside the gene matches. The germline CDR1 and CDR2 sequences are ENHRY and SYGVKD. The CDR3 DNA sequence: TGTGCCACGTTAAGGACCCCGGGACAGTCCGTCGGGGAGCTGTTTTTT. Its protein product is CATLRTPGQSVGELFF.

This sequence joins TRBV18 and TRBJ2-7; D is perhaps TRBD2 (6 bases). Per the germline V gene, CDR1 is KGHSH and CDR2 is LQKENI. Trimming took off 3 bases at V and 3 bases at J, with 15 bases between the two ends. This CDR3 has 15 residues. CDR3 sequence: CASSPAGRQIYEQYF. CDR3 coding DNA: TGTGCCAGCTCACCGGCGGGACGGCAGATCTACGAGCAGTACTTC. Together with reference TRBV18 and TRBJ2-7, the CDR3 gives the full variable domain: NAGVMQNPRHLVRRRGQEARLRCSPMKGHSHVYWYRQLPEEGLKFMVYLQKENIIDESGMPKERFSAEFPKEGPSILRIQQVVRGDSAAYFCASSPAGRQIYEQYFGPGTRLTVT.

This clone turned up a few times. This chain uses TRBV27 with TRBJ2-7; D may be TRBD1 (5 bases). Trimming shortened V by 5 bases and J by 4 bases, and 15 bases separated the two germline ends. Germline values: CDR1 MNHEY, CDR2 SMNVEV (reference sequence). The CDR3 runs 14 residues. DNA for the CDR3: TGTGCCAGCAGTCTGGGCCAGGGTTCTTACGAGCAGTACTTC. Translation gives CASSLGQGSYEQYF.

Here the CDR3 reads CASSLVGEMGFEQYF. Written as DNA, the CDR3 is TGTGCCAGCAGCTTAGTCGGGGAGATGGGGTTCGAGCAGTACTTC. The chain joins TRBV7-2 to TRBJ2-7, with D possibly TRBD2 on 5 matching bases. This CDR3 is built from 15 residues. V was pared by 1 base and J by 6 bases, with 16 bases between. From germline, CDR1 is SGHTA and CDR2 FQGNSA.

The genes are TRBV30 and TRBJ2-1, with 10 nucleotides matching TRBD2. V shed 7 bases, J shed 2 bases, and the junction held 8 bases outside the gene matches. This CDR3 region has 15 residues. Per the germline V gene, CDR1 is GTSNPN and CDR2 is SVGIG (reference sequence). The CDR3 spells CASTPGLATYNEQFF. The CDR3 nucleotides are TGTGCCTCAACCCCGGGACTAGCGACCTACAATGAGCAGTTCTTC.

The chain carries TRBV18 and TRBJ1-2; perhaps TRBD1 as D (5 bases). The CDR3 runs 19 residues. Germline CDR1 and CDR2: KGHSH and LQKENI. V lost 5 bases and J lost 0, with 25 bases in between. CDR3 DNA: TGTGCCAGCTCATCTTGGGAAATTTTCGGGGGAGGCACTAACTATGGCTACACCTTC. Its protein product is CASSSWEIFGGGTNYGYTF. The whole variable domain, filled in from reference TRBV18 and TRBJ1-2, reads NAGVMQNPRHLVRRRGQEARLRCSPMKGHSHVYWYRQLPEEGLKFMVYLQKENIIDESGMPKERFSAEFPKEGPSILRIQQVVRGDSAAYFCASSSWEIFGGGTNYGYTFGSGTRLTVV.

V usage is TRBV11-1 and J usage is TRBJ1-1; D is ambiguous. The germline V gene has CDR1 SGHAT and CDR2 FQDESV (reference sequence). V shed 3 bases and J shed 1 base, with 6 bases lying between them. The CDR3 spans 13 residues. CDR3 DNA sequence: TGTGCCAGCAGCTTTGACCAGAACACTGAAGCTTTCTTT. Protein sequence: CASSFDQNTEAFF.

In this sample, this clone turned up once. The genes are TRBV28 and TRBJ1-4, with D maybe TRBD1 (5 bases). With 10 bases removed from V and 2 bases from J, the gap between germline ends came to 14 bases. Germline assignment: CDR1 MDHEN and CDR2 SYDVKM. This CDR3 is built from 14 residues. DNA for the CDR3: TGTGCCACAAGGGTAGACAGTACTAATGAAAAACTGTTTTTT. Translated, it gives CATRVDSTNEKLFF.

The J gene is TRBJ2-1, the V gene TRBV7-9; TRBD2 matches 11 bases. This CDR3 has 15 amino acids. CDR1 and CDR2 from the germline V gene are SEHNR and FQNEAQ (reference sequence). V dropped 5 bases and J dropped 6; count of bases not matched to a gene: 6. The CDR3 DNA reads as TGTGCCAGCAGCCTTACTAGCGGGAGTTTCAATGAGCAGTTCTTC. Amino acids: CASSLTSGSFNEQFF.

CDR3 amino acids: CASTRDRANTIYF. CDR3 DNA: TGTGCCAGCACAAGGGACAGGGCTAACACCATATATTTT. The chain carries TRBV5-6 and TRBJ1-3, with 9 bases fitting TRBD1. Looked up from germline, CDR1 is SGHDT and CDR2 is YYEEEE. J was trimmed by 7 bases and V by 6 bases; bases with no gene match: 5. The CDR3 has 13 residues.

In DNA, the CDR3 is TGTGCCAGCAGCTTATTTTCCGCAAGAAGCTCCTACAATGAGCAGTTCTTC. Translation gives CASSLFSARSSYNEQFF. This chain connects TRBV7-3 to TRBJ2-1; D not certain. This CDR3 has 17 residues. Germline lookup yields CDR1 SGHTA and CDR2 FQGTGA. The V end was cut by 2 bases, the J end by 0 bases, with 14 bases between.

This clone is medium-sized. This chain links TRBV18 with TRBJ1-2; tentatively, D is TRBD1 (5 bases). Per germline, CDR1 KGHSH and CDR2 LQKENI. Trimming pared 3 bases from V and 2 bases from J, leaving 16 bases between. CDR3 length: 16 amino acids. CDR3 sequence: CASSPGPGKFNYGYTF. CDR3 DNA sequence: TGTGCCAGCTCACCGGGGCCGGGGAAGTTCAACTATGGCTACACCTTC.

The chain couples TRBV5-8 to TRBJ1-4, with D possibly TRBD1 on 6 matching bases. The CDR3 spans 14 residues. Trimming cost V 6 bases and J 8 bases, with 17 bases left between them. The germline CDR1 and CDR2 sequences are SGHTS and YDEGEE. In DNA form, the CDR3 reads TGTGCCAGCACCCTGGACAGAGGGATGGAAAAACTGTTTTTT. Its translation: CASTLDRGMEKLFF.